The rows below give T cell receptor beta chains drawn from one sample of a study of T-cell reconstitution after alpha-beta-depleted transplantation in children. TCRdb re-called the PCR reads through MiXCR, storing one row per CDR3 protein. The repertoire holds 210,000 or so distinct CDR3 sequences, with roughly a tenth as singletons. Sequencing was performed on PBMCs, taken before TCRalphabeta/CD19-depleted stem cell transplant. All receptors come from a child less than two years old with acute myeloid leukemia, due to receive a stem cell transplant. Both conserved end residues are part of each CDR3. The order of the fields is V gene, D gene, J gene, clone size, CDR3 protein, CDR3 DNA. The D gene is left open where the match is weak. For some rows the clone size is stated as once, few or many, or as a class when expanded; others skip it.

TRBV4-1,TRBD1,TRBJ2-3,-,CASSRDRGMVATQYF,TGCGCCAGCAGCCGGGACAGGGGGATGGTTGCTACGCAGTATTTT
TRBV9,TRBD1,TRBJ2-2,many,CASSAGTDNTGELFF,TGTGCCAGCAGCGCAGGGACAGACAACACCGGGGAGCTGTTTTTT
TRBV18,TRBD2,TRBJ2-1,many,CASSPSSLAGYNEQFF,TGTGCCAGCTCACCCAGCTCGCTAGCGGGATACAATGAGCAGTTCTTC
TRBV29-1,TRBD1,TRBJ1-1,many,CSVQRTGGGTEAFF,TGCAGCGTTCAACGGACAGGGGGAGGGACTGAAGCTTTCTTT
TRBV20-1,TRBD1,TRBJ1-2,many,CSARPGQGTRYGYTF,TGCAGTGCTAGACCGGGACAGGGTACTCGGTATGGCTACACCTTC
TRBV11-2,TRBD2,TRBJ2-1,many,CASSLVGASGTIFTNEQFF,TGTGCCAGCAGCTTAGTGGGCGCTAGCGGGACTATTTTTACAAATGAGCAGTTCTTC
TRBV5-1,-,TRBJ2-1,many,CASSRPGQYNEQFF,TGCGCCAGCAGCCGACCGGGACAATACAATGAGCAGTTCTTC
TRBV20-1,-,TRBJ1-1,many,CSARAPGRMNTEAFF,TGCAGTGCTAGAGCCCCGGGACGGATGAACACTGAAGCTTTCTTT
TRBV19,TRBD2,TRBJ2-7,many,CASSTRTSGVYEQYF,TGTGCCAGTAGTACTCGGACTAGCGGGGTTTACGAGCAGTACTTC
TRBV7-3,-,TRBJ2-7,few,CASSLGQEYEQYF,TGTGCCAGCAGCTTAGGGCAGGAATACGAGCAGTACTTC
TRBV2,TRBD2,TRBJ2-7,many,CASSESSGSEAKQYF,TGTGCCAGCAGTGAAAGCAGCGGGAGTGAAGCTAAGCAGTACTTC
TRBV2,-,TRBJ1-6,many,CASSESSYNSPLHF,TGTGCCAGCAGCGAGAGCTCCTATAATTCACCCCTCCACTTT
TRBV6-1,TRBD1,TRBJ2-4,many,CASSELGTGRNIQYF,TGTGCCAGCAGTGAATTAGGGACAGGGCGAAACATTCAGTACTTC
TRBV18,TRBD1,TRBJ1-6,many,CASSPGQGMSSPLHF,TGTGCCAGCTCACCGGGACAGGGGATGAGTTCACCCCTCCACTTT
TRBV29-1,-,TRBJ1-1,many,CSVGNTEAFF,TGCAGCGTTGGGAACACTGAAGCTTTCTTT
TRBV7-8,-,TRBJ2-5,many,CASSLGTNRETQYF,TGTGCCAGCAGCTTAGGGACTAATAGGGAGACCCAGTACTTC
TRBV7-9,TRBD1,TRBJ2-7,-,CASSLRGGRYEQYF,TGTGCCAGCAGCTTACGAGGGGGCCGGTACGAGCAGTACTTC
TRBV5-1,-,TRBJ1-2,medium-sized,CASSLSAGDNYGYTF,TGCGCCAGCAGCTTGTCGGCAGGCGACAACTATGGCTACACCTTC
TRBV12-3/TRBV12-4,TRBD1,TRBJ2-1,many,CASSPGTGAYNEQFF,TGTGCCAGCAGTCCCGGGACAGGGGCCTACAATGAGCAGTTCTTC
TRBV28,-,TRBJ1-1,many,CASSYPIKTEAFF,TGTGCCAGCAGCTACCCGATCAAGACTGAAGCTTTCTTT
TRBV12-3/TRBV12-4,TRBD2,TRBJ2-7,many,CASSLGTSGVYEQYF,TGTGCCAGCAGTTTGGGGACTAGCGGGGTCTACGAGCAGTACTTC
TRBV7-9,-,TRBJ1-1,many,CASSLPGRPNTEAFF,TGTGCCAGCAGCCTTCCCGGACGCCCGAACACTGAAGCTTTCTTT
TRBV5-1,-,TRBJ1-5,many,CASSLQALGNNQPQHF,TGCGCCAGCAGCTTGCAGGCCCTGGGAAACAATCAGCCCCAGCATTTT
TRBV6-5,TRBD2,TRBJ2-1,many,CASRSGTTNYNEQFF,TGTGCCAGCAGGTCCGGGACTACCAACTACAATGAGCAGTTCTTC
TRBV5-1,-,TRBJ2-2,many,CASSQQSTGELFF,TGCGCCAGCAGCCAACAGAGCACCGGGGAGCTGTTTTTT
TRBV4-3,TRBD2,TRBJ2-1,many,CASSQGPPAGVAYEQFF,TGCGCCAGCAGCCAAGGGCCCCCGGCGGGAGTCGCCTATGAGCAGTTCTTC
TRBV3-1,-,TRBJ2-7,many,CASSQDGSVSYEQYF,TGTGCCAGCAGCCAAGATGGGAGCGTCTCCTACGAGCAGTACTTC
TRBV5-5,TRBD1,TRBJ1-5,many,CASSLGQGFNQPQHF,TGTGCCAGCAGCTTGGGACAGGGTTTCAATCAGCCCCAGCATTTT
TRBV24-1,-,TRBJ2-1,many,CATSDFQIGIEQFF,TGTGCCACCAGTGATTTCCAGATAGGAATTGAGCAGTTCTTC
TRBV28,-,TRBJ1-2,many,CASSLSITHYGYTF,TGTGCCAGCAGTTTAAGCATAACTCACTATGGCTACACCTTC
TRBV28,TRBD1,TRBJ2-7,many,CASSLWTGTKYF,TGTGCCAGCAGTTTATGGACAGGGACGAAGTACTTC
TRBV12-3/TRBV12-4,-,TRBJ2-5,many,CASSLGQAKYF,TGTGCCAGCAGTTTAGGACAGGCTAAGTACTTC
TRBV5-4,-,TRBJ2-7,many,CASSINQGINEQYF,TGTGCCAGCAGCATAAATCAGGGAATCAACGAGCAGTACTTC
TRBV6-5,-,TRBJ1-1,many,CASSSSGAEAFF,TGTGCCAGCAGTTCCTCCGGGGCAGAAGCTTTCTTT
TRBV20-1,-,TRBJ2-2,-,CRAQTMGSYFANTGELFF,TGCAGGGCCCAAACTATGGGCAGTTACTTCGCGAACACCGGGGAGCTGTTTTTT
TRBV9,TRBD1,TRBJ2-1,few,CASSVGPGQGVNEQFF,TGTGCCAGCAGCGTAGGGCCGGGACAGGGGGTGAATGAGCAGTTCTTC
TRBV11-1,TRBD2,TRBJ2-7,many,CASSLPTGLVLSEQYF,TGTGCCAGCAGCTTGCCAACCGGACTAGTCCTCTCCGAGCAGTACTTC
TRBV5-5,-,TRBJ1-3,many,CASSFTWAANSGNTIYF,TGTGCCAGCAGCTTCACCTGGGCAGCCAACTCTGGAAACACCATATATTTT
TRBV13,-,TRBJ2-7,many,CASSSWDGDYEQYF,TGTGCCAGCAGCTCTTGGGACGGTGATTACGAGCAGTACTTC
TRBV20-1,TRBD2,TRBJ2-1,many,CSANSGRRNEQFF,TGCAGTGCTAATAGCGGGAGGCGCAATGAGCAGTTCTTC
TRBV7-9,-,TRBJ2-7,many,CASSLGGANSYEQYF,TGTGCCAGCAGCTTAGGCGGGGCTAACTCCTACGAGCAGTACTTC
TRBV21-1,-,TRBJ1-5,many,CASSSWTGVLRRNDQPQHF,TGTGCCAGCAGCTCATGGACAGGCGTCCTAAGGAGGAATGATCAGCCCCAGCATTTT
TRBV7-2,TRBD1,TRBJ1-1,many,CASSLALRDRGDTEAFF,TGTGCCAGCAGCTTAGCCCTCCGAGACAGGGGAGACACTGAAGCTTTCTTT
TRBV7-2,TRBD2,TRBJ2-1,many,CASSLSGGLYNEQFF,TGTGCCAGCAGCTTATCGGGGGGGCTTTACAATGAGCAGTTCTTC
TRBV5-1,TRBD2,TRBJ2-3,few,CASSLLAGGPEDTQYF,TGCGCCAGCAGCCTGCTAGCGGGAGGGCCAGAAGATACGCAGTATTTT
TRBV28,TRBD2,TRBJ2-5,many,CASSPSGLAVGETQYF,TGTGCCAGCAGTCCCTCGGGACTAGCGGTGGGGGAGACCCAGTACTTC